What follows are 26 T cell receptor beta chains derived from one specimen sequenced in a study of beta chain features in type 1 diabetes. General observations from the study: Moderately but significantly shorter TCRB CDR3s were found in Type 1 diabetes patients in all four CD4+ subsets.

TCRB transcripts that were expressed got sequenced, as all of the isolated RNA had been reverse transcribed. Sequencing used immunoSEQ multiplex PCR; TCRdb keeps in-frame clones, though not all of them. The table includes about 650,000 clones, around 12% detected once. No cognate antigen is known for these TCRs. The sequenced sample was naive CD4+ T cells from blood. Every receptor here comes from a man under 40 with type 1 diabetes.

In this sample, this clone turned up a few times. The V call is TRBV18, the J call TRBJ2-1; TRBD2 agrees at 15 bases. CDR1 and CDR2 (germline): KGHSH, LQKENI. With V trimmed by 3 bases and J by 10 bases, 7 bases remained unmatched. The CDR3 contains 16 residues. The CDR3 sequence is CASSPAGLAGGQEQFF. CDR3 in DNA: TGTGCCAGCTCACCCGCGGGACTAGCGGGGGGTCAAGAGCAGTTCTTC.

This sequence joins TRBV4-3 and TRBJ2-5; D remains unclear. Deletions cut 0 bases from V and 0 bases from J, with 8 bases between. This CDR3 has 15 residues. Per the germline V gene, CDR1 is LGHNA and CDR2 is YSLEER. CDR3 in amino acids: CASSQDPRDQETQYF. The CDR3, as DNA: TGCGCCAGCAGCCAAGATCCCAGAGACCAAGAGACCCAGTACTTC.

In this sample, this clone turned up a few times. The V gene is TRBV7-2, the J gene TRBJ1-2; D is undetermined. Looked up from germline, CDR1 is SGHTA and CDR2 is FQGNSA. The CDR3 totals 12 residues. Trimming stripped 5 bases from V and 0 bases from J, with 4 bases between. CDR3 coding DNA: TGTGCCAGCAGCGCGACTAACTATGGCTACACCTTC. Translation: CASSATNYGYTF. The complete variable domain, with remaining parts taken from reference TRBV7-2 and TRBJ1-2, reads GAGVSQSPSNKVTEKGKDVELRCDPISGHTALYWYRQSLGQGLEFLIYFQGNSAPDKSGLPSDRFSAERTGGSVSTLTIQRTQQEDSAVYLCASSATNYGYTFGSGTRLTVV.

This clone showed up just a few times. The V and J genes are TRBV2 and TRBJ2-6; no definite D call. Trimming took 3 bases from V and 1 from J, leaving 7 bases between them. This CDR3 comprises 15 residues. Germline CDR1 reads SNHLY; CDR2 reads FYNNEI. CDR3 loop: CASSESGSGANVLTF. The CDR3 DNA follows: TGTGCCAGCAGTGAGTCCGGGTCTGGGGCCAACGTCCTGACTTTC.

Only a few counts were recorded for this clone. The rearrangement links TRBV7-9 to TRBJ1-3; D might be TRBD1 (5 bases). The germline CDR1 and CDR2 sequences are SEHNR and FQNEAQ (reference sequence). V shed 5 bases and J shed 8 bases, with 16 bases lying between them. The CDR3 length is 14 residues. The CDR3 DNA reads TGTGCCAGCAGCATATCGGGCGGGGCGGACACCATATATTTT. Its protein is CASSISGGADTIYF.

This clone came up a few times. This chain's CDR3 is CASSLGRGGTDTQYF. The DNA of the CDR3 is TGTGCCAGCAGCTTGGGGCGGGGGGGCACAGATACGCAGTATTTT. V usage is TRBV7-2 and J usage is TRBJ2-3; 8 bases are shared with TRBD2. The CDR3 has 15 amino acids. CDR1 and CDR2 (germline): SGHTA, FQGNSA. J lost 1 base, V lost 3 bases, and 3 bases had no gene match.

This rearrangement joins TRBV5-4 to TRBJ2-2, with 10 bases fitting TRBD1. V lost 4 bases and J lost 4; bases outside the gene matches: 4. The CDR3 sequence is 15 residues long. CDR1 and CDR2 (germline): SGHNT, YYREEE (reference sequence). The CDR3 here is CASSPGQGSTGELFF. For the CDR3, the DNA is TGTGCCAGCAGCCCGGGACAGGGGAGCACCGGGGAGCTGTTTTTT.

This chain connects TRBV7-9 to TRBJ2-5; the D is unclear. The CDR3 loop spans 13 amino acids. V was shortened by 3 bases and J by 0 bases, with 5 bases between the two germline ends. Looked up from germline, CDR1 is SEHNR and CDR2 is FQNEAQ (reference sequence). Here the CDR3 reads CASSLSNQETQYF. For the CDR3, the DNA is TGTGCCAGCAGCTTGAGTAACCAAGAGACCCAGTACTTC.

The sample holds a few counts of this clone. The chain couples TRBV7-9 to TRBJ2-7, with D unclear. Germline V CDR1 and CDR2: SEHNR, FQNEAQ (reference sequence). The CDR3 length is 13 residues. The V and J ends lost 1 base and 8 bases respectively, with 12 bases between them. The CDR3 DNA is TGTGCCAGCAGCTTAGTAGAATCGGTGAAGCAGTACTTC. As protein: CASSLVESVKQYF.

This clone was counted a few times. V and J are TRBV14 and TRBJ2-3, with D hard to call. Trimming took 1 base from V and 0 from J, leaving 8 bases between them. CDR1 and CDR2 (germline): SGHDN, FVKESK. CDR3 length: 15 residues. The CDR3 region is CASSQATPSTDTQYF. The CDR3 bases are TGTGCCAGCAGCCAAGCGACACCGAGCACAGATACGCAGTATTTT.

This clone appeared a few times. The chain employs TRBV4-2 and TRBJ2-2, with TRBD2 identical over 7 bases. Germline CDR1 is LGHNA and CDR2 is YNFKEQ. The CDR3 is made up of 15 amino acids. The V segment lost 8 bases and the J segment 1 base; nucleotides outside the gene matches: 7. CDR3 sequence reads: CASGFQRGNTGELFF. CDR3 DNA: TGTGCCAGCGGGTTCCAGCGGGGGAACACCGGGGAGCTGTTTTTT.

This clone was seen a handful of times. The J gene is TRBJ1-5, the V gene TRBV5-4; 9 positions agree with TRBD1. CDR1 SGHNT and CDR2 YYREEE come from the germline V gene (reference sequence). V trimming: 5 bases; J trimming: 2 bases; junction bases outside the gene matches: 8. This CDR3 is 16 amino acids long. CDR3 sequence (DNA): TGTGCCAGCAGTATCTGGACAGGGGCTGGCAATCAGCCCCAGCATTTT. Protein product: CASSIWTGAGNQPQHF.

This clone was observed a handful of times. The DNA of the CDR3 is TGTGCCAGCAGTCAAATTTCTGGGGCCAACGTCCTGACTTTC. Residues: CASSQISGANVLTF. V usage is TRBV14 and J usage is TRBJ2-6; D remains ambiguous. This CDR3 has 14 residues. V gave up 6 bases and J gave up 1 base, with 7 bases separating them. Germline lookup yields CDR1 SGHDN and CDR2 FVKESK.

The chain joins TRBV11-2 to TRBJ2-2; 10 positions agree with TRBD1. CDR3 length: 16 amino acids. The V and J ends lost 4 bases and 3 bases, in that order; junction bases with no gene match: 5. CDR1 and CDR2 (germline): SGHAT, FQNNGV. CDR3 DNA: TGTGCCAGCAGCTCCGGGACAGGGGTCTACACCGGGGAGCTGTTTTTT. It encodes CASSSGTGVYTGELFF.

V gene TRBV5-1 combines with J gene TRBJ2-1; D is possibly TRBD2 (5 bases). The length of the CDR3 is 12 residues. Germline V gene lookup returns CDR1 SGHRS and CDR2 YFSETQ. V lost 2 bases to trimming and J lost 8 bases, with 8 bases between them. CDR3 in amino acids: CASSFAGDEQFF. For the CDR3, the DNA is TGCGCCAGCAGCTTTGCGGGCGATGAGCAGTTCTTC.

This chain links TRBV18 with TRBJ2-5; either TRBD1 or TRBD2 may fit D (5 bases each). Looked up from germline, CDR1 is KGHSH and CDR2 is LQKENI. The V end lost 6 bases, the J end lost 4 bases, and 15 bases lay between the germline ends. The CDR3 sequence is 14 residues long. CDR3 in amino acids: CASSPGPQGETQYF. The DNA for the CDR3 is TGTGCCAGCTCTCCGGGGCCCCAGGGAGAGACCCAGTACTTC.

This clone has more than one count but fewer than ten. Other nucleotide sequences from this sample produce the same CDR3. This rearrangement joins TRBV5-1 to TRBJ2-5; 7 nucleotides align to TRBD1. This CDR3 comprises 13 residues. Germline CDR1 and CDR2: SGHRS and YFSETQ. V dropped 4 bases and J dropped 3; count of bases not matched to a gene: 3. The CDR3 region is CASSTGTEETQYF. The CDR3 bases are TGCGCCAGCAGCACCGGGACAGAAGAGACCCAGTACTTC. The complete variable domain, with remaining parts taken from reference TRBV5-1 and TRBJ2-5, reads KAGVTQTPRYLIKTRGQQVTLSCSPISGHRSVSWYQQTPGQGLQFLFEYFSETQRNKGNFPGRFSGRQFSNSRSEMNVSTLELGDSALYLCASSTGTEETQYFGPGTRLLVL.

This sequence joins TRBV7-9 and TRBJ1-4; D unclear. Germline CDR1 is SEHNR and CDR2 is FQNEAQ (reference sequence). The ends were cut back, 8 bases at V and 3 bases at J, with 7 bases in the middle. CDR3 length: 12 amino acids. Written as DNA, the CDR3 is TGTGCCAGCTCGACTTCTAATGAAAAACTGTTTTTT. It encodes CASSTSNEKLFF.

This clone was counted a few times. The V and J genes are TRBV30 and TRBJ2-5; 8 nucleotides match TRBD1. The J call may be in error: the DNA end matches TRBJ2-7 better. This CDR3 is 12 amino acids long. Germline CDR1 and CDR2: GTSNPN and SVGIG (reference sequence). CDR3 nucleotides: TGTGCCTGGGGACAGGGCGGTGACGAGCAGTACTTC. It encodes CAWGQGGDEQYF.

This clone has ten or more counts. V and J are TRBV14 and TRBJ1-1; D not resolved. With 0 bases removed from V and 6 bases from J, the gap between germline ends came to 8 bases. CDR1 is SGHDN and CDR2 is FVKESK in the germline V gene. The CDR3 is 13 amino acids. CDR3 in amino acids: CASSQEEAAEAFF. Here the CDR3 DNA reads TGTGCCAGCAGCCAAGAGGAGGCCGCTGAAGCTTTCTTT.

There are a few counts of this clone. The chain links TRBV11-2 to TRBJ1-3, with D possibly matching TRBD1 (6 bases). Trimming pared 7 bases from V and 0 bases from J, leaving 16 bases between. Germline assignment: CDR1 SGHAT and CDR2 FQNNGV. The CDR3 runs 16 residues. The CDR3 DNA reads TGTGCCAGCACGGACCGGGGGCCGCACTCTGGAAACACCATATATTTT. Protein product: CASTDRGPHSGNTIYF.

The chain links TRBV7-9 to TRBJ2-7, with 7 nucleotides matching TRBD1. The CDR3 consists of 11 residues. Germline V gene sequence: CDR1 SEHNR, CDR2 FQNEAQ (reference sequence). Trimming took 11 bases from V and 5 from J; bases not matched to a gene: 6. CDR3 DNA: TGTGCCCTCCGGGACAGTGACGAGCAGTACTTC. This encodes CALRDSDEQYF. The entire variable domain, with the rest obtained from reference TRBV7-9 and TRBJ2-7, is as follows: DTGVSQNPRHKITKRGQNVTFRCDPISEHNRLYWYRQTLGQGPEFLTYFQNEAQLEKSRLLSDRFSAERPKGSFSTLEIQRTEQGDSAMYLCALRDSDEQYFGPGTRLTVT.

J is TRBJ2-3 and V is TRBV6-5; no clear D gene. This CDR3 is built from 14 residues. Trimming left V 4 bases short and J 0 bases short, with 8 bases between. Germline lookup yields CDR1 MNHEY and CDR2 SVGAGI. Here the CDR3 DNA reads TGTGCCAGCAGTTTGACCGCCAGCACAGATACGCAGTATTTT. Amino acids: CASSLTASTDTQYF.

V and J are TRBV7-9 and TRBJ2-1; no reliable D call. CDR1 is SEHNR, CDR2 FQNEAQ, per germline (reference sequence). The CDR3 covers 15 residues. V dropped 6 bases and J dropped 0 bases, with 12 bases sitting between them. This chain's CDR3 is CASRLIGGSYNEQFF. CDR3 in DNA: TGTGCCAGCAGGCTGATCGGTGGCTCCTACAATGAGCAGTTCTTC.

In its sample, this clone was seen a few times. The chain has TRBV30 and TRBJ2-1; unclear D gene. This CDR3 comprises 13 residues. Germline loops: CDR1 GTSNPN, CDR2 SVGIG (reference sequence). V was shortened by 3 bases and J by 9 bases, with 15 bases between the two germline ends. The CDR3 protein is CAWSPSDPVEQFF. In nucleotides, the CDR3 is TGTGCCTGGAGCCCCTCCGACCCGGTTGAGCAGTTCTTC. Filled out from reference TRBV30 and TRBJ2-1, the complete variable domain reads SQTIHQWPATLVQPVGSPLSLECTVEGTSNPNLYWYRQAAGRGLQLLFYSVGIGQISSEVPQNLSASRPQDRQFILSSKKLLLSDSGFYLCAWSPSDPVEQFFGPGTRLTVL.

In this sample, this clone turned up a few times. This chain connects TRBV2 to TRBJ1-5; D remains unclear. V was trimmed by 4 bases and J by 0 bases, leaving 7 bases between them. Germline CDR1 reads SNHLY; CDR2 reads FYNNEI. The CDR3 contains 14 residues. CDR3 sequence (DNA): TGTGCCAGCAGTGGAGGCAGTAGCAATCAGCCCCAGCATTTT. Its protein product is CASSGGSSNQPQHF.